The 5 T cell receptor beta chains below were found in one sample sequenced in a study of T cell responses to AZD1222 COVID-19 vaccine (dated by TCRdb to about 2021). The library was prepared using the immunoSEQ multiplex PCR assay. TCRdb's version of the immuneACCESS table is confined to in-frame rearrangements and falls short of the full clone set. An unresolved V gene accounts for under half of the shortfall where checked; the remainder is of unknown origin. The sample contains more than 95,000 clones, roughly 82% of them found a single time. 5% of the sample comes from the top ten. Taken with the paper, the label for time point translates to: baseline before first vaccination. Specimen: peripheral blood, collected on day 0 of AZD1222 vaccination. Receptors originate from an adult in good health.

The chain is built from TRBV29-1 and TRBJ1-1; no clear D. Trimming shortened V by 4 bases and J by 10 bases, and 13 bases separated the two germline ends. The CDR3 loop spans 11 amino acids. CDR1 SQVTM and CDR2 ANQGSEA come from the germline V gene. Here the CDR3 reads CSVVPPEPAFF. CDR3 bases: TGCAGCGTTGTCCCCCCCGAGCCAGCTTTCTTT.

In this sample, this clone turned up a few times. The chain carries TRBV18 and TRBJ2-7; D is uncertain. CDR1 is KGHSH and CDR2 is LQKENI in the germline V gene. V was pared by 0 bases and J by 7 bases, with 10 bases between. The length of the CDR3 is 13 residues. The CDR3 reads CASSPPGKREQYF. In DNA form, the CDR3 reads TGTGCCAGCTCACCACCAGGGAAGAGAGAGCAGTACTTC.

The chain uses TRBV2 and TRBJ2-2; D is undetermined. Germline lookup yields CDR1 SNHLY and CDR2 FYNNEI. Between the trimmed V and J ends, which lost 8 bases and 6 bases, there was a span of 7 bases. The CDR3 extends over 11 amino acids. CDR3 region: CASRFAGELFF. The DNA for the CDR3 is TGTGCCAGCCGATTCGCCGGGGAGCTGTTTTTT.

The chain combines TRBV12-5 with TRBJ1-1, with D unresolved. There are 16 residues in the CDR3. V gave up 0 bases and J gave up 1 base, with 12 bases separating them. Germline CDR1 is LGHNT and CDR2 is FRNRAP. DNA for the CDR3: TGTGCTAGTGGTTTGGTCATATCAATTGGGAACACTGAAGCTTTCTTT. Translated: CASGLVISIGNTEAFF.

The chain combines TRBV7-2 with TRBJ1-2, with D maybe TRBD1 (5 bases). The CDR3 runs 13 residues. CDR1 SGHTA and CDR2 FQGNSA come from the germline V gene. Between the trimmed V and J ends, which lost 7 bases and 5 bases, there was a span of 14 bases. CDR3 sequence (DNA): TGTGCCAGCACCTACCCAGGGAATTATGGCTACACCTTC. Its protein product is CASTYPGNYGYTF. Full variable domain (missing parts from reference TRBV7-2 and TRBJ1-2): GAGVSQSPSNKVTEKGKDVELRCDPISGHTALYWYRQSLGQGLEFLIYFQGNSAPDKSGLPSDRFSAERTGGSVSTLTIQRTQQEDSAVYLCASTYPGNYGYTFGSGTRLTVV.